The next 21 T cell receptor beta chains were all read from a single sample in a study of post-analysis software for immune sequencing data. Overall study results and limits: About 5 TRBV segments (TRBV5-6, TRBV5-1 and TRBV20-1 among them) occurred more frequently in patients than in controls.

Presence of unique molecular identifiers characterized the TCR beta cDNA libraries. MiXCR, applied by TCRdb to the PCR reads, yields one record per CDR3 protein. The sample consists of approximately 660,000 distinct CDR3 sequences, 55% to 60% of them appearing once. These receptors' antigens are unknown. The sequencing sample was made of blood. These receptors were obtained from a girl aged 2 to 10 with multiple sclerosis.

The rearrangement joins TRBV20-1 to TRBJ2-1; 7 bases line up with TRBD1. The CDR3 runs 15 residues. The V gene's germline CDR1 is DFQATT and CDR2 SNEGSKA (reference sequence). V lost 5 bases, J lost 3 bases, and 10 bases stayed unmatched. Here the CDR3 DNA reads TGCAGTGCTTTTACCCCGGGACAGTTCTACAATGAGCAGTTCTTC. This codes for CSAFTPGQFYNEQFF.

The genes are TRBV12-3 or TRBV12-4 and TRBJ2-1, with no clear D. V lost 5 bases to trimming and J lost 0 bases, with 17 bases between them. The CDR3 has 17 amino acids. Here the CDR3 reads CASSPRLAFSSYNEQFF. Written as DNA, the CDR3 is TGTGCCAGCAGTCCCCGGTTGGCGTTTAGCTCCTACAATGAGCAGTTCTTC.

The V gene is TRBV7-9, the J gene TRBJ2-7; a weak D match, TRBD2 (6 bases). This CDR3 region has 16 residues. Germline values: CDR1 SEHNR, CDR2 FQNEAQ (reference sequence). Trimming took off 3 bases at V and 0 bases at J, with 15 bases between the two ends. The CDR3 is CASSFVGEVFSYEQYF. The CDR3 coding sequence is TGTGCCAGCAGCTTCGTTGGGGAGGTCTTCTCCTACGAGCAGTACTTC.

This chain connects TRBV12-3 or TRBV12-4 to TRBJ2-7, with D tentatively TRBD1 or TRBD2 (7 bases each). The DNA end is more similar to TRBJ2-4, so the J call may be wrong. The CDR3 covers 16 residues. The CDR3 sequence: CASSLRDSGTMDIQYF. DNA for the CDR3: TGTGCCAGCAGCCTCCGGGACAGCGGGACGATGGACATTCAGTACTTC.

The chain couples TRBV2 to TRBJ2-7; D is perhaps TRBD2 (6 bases). The end of the DNA aligns better with TRBJ2-5, so the J call may be wrong. Germline CDR1 SNHLY, CDR2 FYNNEI. The CDR3 contains 14 residues. CDR3 bases: TGTGCCAGCAGTGAAAATGGGGGGTCCAAGACCCAGTACTTC. It specifies CASSENGGSKTQYF.

The chain couples TRBV9 to TRBJ2-7; TRBD1 agrees at 12 bases. The last part of the DNA fits TRBJ2-5 better; the J call may be wrong. The CDR3 covers 16 residues. Per germline, CDR1 SGDLS and CDR2 YYNGEE. CDR3 sequence reads: CASSVVGQGARETQYF. The CDR3 DNA follows: TGTGCCAGCAGCGTAGTGGGACAGGGGGCTAGAGAGACCCAGTACTTC.

The chain is built from TRBV7-6 and TRBJ2-5; D gene unclear. V lost 5 bases, J lost 6 bases, and 10 bases lay in between. CDR1 and CDR2 from the germline V gene are SGHVS and FNYEAQ. The CDR3 runs 12 residues. The CDR3 sequence is CASSDATKTQYF. CDR3 bases: TGTGCCAGCAGCGACGCTACCAAGACCCAGTACTTC.

This chain uses TRBV14 with TRBJ1-2; 10 bases fit TRBD1. Trimming took 2 bases from V and 8 from J; bases not matched to a gene: 5. In germline, CDR1 is SGHDN, CDR2 FVKESK. This CDR3 is built from 14 residues. This CDR3 reads CASSQQTGGLGYTF. The DNA of the CDR3 is TGTGCCAGCAGCCAACAGACAGGGGGCTTGGGCTACACCTTC.

The CDR3 DNA reads as TGCGCCAGCAGCTTTGGCGCGGGAGGGGAGACCCAGTACTTC. Amino acids: CASSFGAGGETQYF. The V call is TRBV5-1, the J call TRBJ2-5, with TRBD2 identical over 9 bases. The ends lost 2 bases at V and 5 bases at J; junction bases unmatched: 4. This CDR3 has 14 amino acids. CDR1 and CDR2 from the germline V gene are SGHRS and YFSETQ.

The chain joins TRBV20-1 to TRBJ1-2; TRBD1 matches 9 bases. Germline assignment: CDR1 DFQATT and CDR2 SNEGSKA (reference sequence). The CDR3 contains 15 residues. Trimming removed 6 bases from V and 4 bases from J; junction bases left unmatched: 12. Written as DNA, the CDR3 is TGCAGTGCCTACGGGACAGGGCTGGGGGGCTATGGCTACACCTTC. The encoded protein is CSAYGTGLGGYGYTF.

V and J are TRBV6-5 and TRBJ1-2, with 7 bases aligning to TRBD1. The CDR3 is 14 residues long. Germline-derived CDR1 and CDR2 are MNHEY and SVGAGI. Unmatched junction bases numbered 7, after V lost 6 bases and J lost 3 bases. CDR3 DNA sequence: TGTGCCAGCAGCCTGGACAGGTTCTACTATGGCTACACCTTC. Its translation is CASSLDRFYYGYTF.

V is TRBV12-3 or TRBV12-4 and J is TRBJ2-3, with 11 bases fitting TRBD2. Losses at the gene ends were 5 bases for V and 6 bases for J; bases not matched to a gene: 4. The CDR3 spans 14 residues. The CDR3 DNA reads TGTGCCAGCAGTCCACTAGCGGGAGAGGATACGCAGTATTTT. This sequence encodes CASSPLAGEDTQYF.

Written as DNA, the CDR3 is TGCGCCAGCAGCAGGGGCCCGGGACGGGGACAGGGGGCCTATGGCTACACCTTC. It yields the protein CASSRGPGRGQGAYGYTF. The gene calls are TRBV5-1 and TRBJ1-2, with 12 bases that match TRBD1. The CDR3 spans 18 residues. Germline CDR1 is SGHRS and CDR2 is YFSETQ. The V and J ends lost 4 bases and 4 bases, in that order; junction bases with no gene match: 14.

This clonotype has only a few counts. The chain carries TRBV6-5 and TRBJ2-1; D is undetermined. CDR3 length equals 14 residues. Per germline, CDR1 MNHEY and CDR2 SVGAGI. V gave up 5 bases and J gave up 2 bases, with 10 bases separating them. CDR3 amino acids: CASSRESTYNEQFF. For the CDR3, the DNA is TGTGCCAGCAGTCGCGAGTCGACCTACAATGAGCAGTTCTTC.

This clonotype was seen once. The rearrangement links TRBV25-1 to TRBJ1-2; TRBD1 matches at 9 bases. Germline V lookup: CDR1 MGHDK, CDR2 SYGVNS. This CDR3 has 12 residues. V dropped 8 bases and J dropped 4; count of bases not matched to a gene: 2. CDR3 amino acids: CASWDRVYGYTF. The CDR3 coding sequence is TGTGCCAGCTGGGACAGGGTCTATGGCTACACCTTC.

The chain joins TRBV12-3 or TRBV12-4 to TRBJ2-3; D not certain. CDR3 length: 16 amino acids. Trimming removed 8 bases from V and 2 bases from J, with 20 bases in between. In DNA form, the CDR3 reads TGTGCCAGCCAGACGTCTGACCCCCTCGTCACAGATACGCAGTATTTT. Encoded protein: CASQTSDPLVTDTQYF.

This clonotype has more than one count but fewer than ten. This sequence joins TRBV9 and TRBJ2-5, with TRBD2 matching over 7 bases. This CDR3 spans 15 amino acids. The V gene's germline CDR1 is SGDLS and CDR2 YYNGEE. The trim removed 0 bases at V and 2 bases at J, leaving 4 bases unmatched. Here the CDR3 DNA reads TGTGCCAGCAGCGTAGAAGCGGGGTGGCAAGAGACCCAGTACTTC. It encodes CASSVEAGWQETQYF.

This sequence joins TRBV6-5 and TRBJ1-2; D is ambiguous. The CDR3 is 15 amino acids. The germline V gene has CDR1 MNHEY and CDR2 SVGAGI. Trimming cost V 0 bases and J 8 bases, with 16 bases left between them. The CDR3 loop reads CASSYSRTARPGYTF. The CDR3 DNA is TGTGCCAGCAGTTACTCGAGGACCGCTCGGCCGGGCTACACCTTC.

The CDR3 is CASSSGAINEQYF. CDR3 bases: TGTGCCAGCTCTTCAGGGGCGATCAATGAGCAGTACTTC. The chain employs TRBV7-2 and TRBJ2-5; D is perhaps TRBD1 (6 bases). This CDR3 spans 13 amino acids. Germline V CDR1 and CDR2: SGHTA, FQGNSA. The V end lost 8 bases, the J end lost 11 bases, and 21 bases lay between the germline ends.

A single count supports this clonotype. This chain connects TRBV6-1 to TRBJ2-7; the match to TRBD1 covers 8 bases. Germline V gene lookup returns CDR1 MNHNS and CDR2 SASEGT. The CDR3 totals 15 residues. Trimming cost V 6 bases and J 4 bases; bases outside gene matches: 11. This CDR3 is CASSERTGIGYEQYF. The CDR3 DNA reads TGTGCCAGCAGCGAAAGGACAGGGATAGGATACGAGCAGTACTTC.

V usage is TRBV5-1 and J usage is TRBJ1-2; no definite D call. Germline CDR1 and CDR2: SGHRS and YFSETQ. Between the trimmed V and J ends, which lost 1 base and 6 bases, there was a span of 13 bases. The CDR3 extends over 14 amino acids. The chain's CDR3 is CASSLLEGDDGYTF. The CDR3 DNA reads as TGCGCCAGCAGCTTGTTGGAGGGTGACGATGGCTACACCTTC.